This T cell receptor beta chain came from a study of blood T cell repertoires in COVID-19. About the study: PBMCs, B-cell-depleted T cells, or T cells were the source of the cDNA or gDNA that made up the material.

Recruited during active infection, patients (from Seattle) were subsequently followed longitudinally. The CDR3 consists of 15 residues. Unmatched junction bases numbered 6, after V lost 2 bases and J lost 7 bases. Germline CDR1 is MNHNY and CDR2 is SVGAGI (reference sequence). The repertoire was sequenced with immunoSEQ multiplex PCR; TCRdb's copy has only in-frame clones and lacks some. The data contain roughly 200,000 clones, about 76% of them singletons. This clonotype originated in a woman aged 40 to 50 with COVID-19, enrolled during active disease. The sequencing input was peripheral blood. The V call is TRBV6-6, the J call TRBJ2-4; TRBD1 matches 9 bases. CDR3 in amino acids: CASSYPGQGRNIQYF. DNA for the CDR3: TGTGCCAGCAGTTACCCCGGACAGGGGAGGAACATTCAGTACTTC.